This T cell receptor beta chain is drawn from a study of T-cell memory formation after mild COVID-19. Overall study context: TCR clusters mostly belonged to single donors. Broader study findings: Pre-infection memory held some responding clones, suggesting pre-existing cross-reactive T cells responded.

TCRdb re-called the 5' RACE reads through MiXCR, storing one row per CDR3 protein. The repertoire holds 110,000 or so distinct CDR3 sequences, roughly a sixth seen once, with roughly 5.5% in the top ten. This clonotype has just a few counts. Its antigen remains unidentified. Per the germline V gene, CDR1 is MDHEN and CDR2 is SYDVKM. Trimming removed 1 base at V and 2 bases at J, with 9 bases between. This CDR3 has 15 amino acids. The TCR comes from a young man who had mild COVID-19 (a few samples of this study predate the infection). Cell type and time point are not known. Sequences were obtained from PBMCs or a T cell subset sorted from them (not recorded which). The chain recombines TRBV28 with TRBJ2-1; perhaps D is TRBD1 or TRBD2 (5 bases each). CDR3: CASSLSGTTYNEQFF. The CDR3 DNA sequence: TGTGCCAGCAGTTTATCCGGGACCACCTACAATGAGCAGTTCTTC.